One sample yielded the 19 T cell receptor beta chains listed below, sequenced in a study of T-cell memory formation after mild COVID-19 (dated by TCRdb to the early 2020s). The library was obtained by 5' RACE. TCRdb lists the instrument as Illumina NovaSeq 6000. The raw public data were reprocessed by TCRdb itself: fastp quality trimming at Q25, MiXCR clonotype calling, in-frame beta chains only. Every entry covers one CDR3 protein and lists the most common genes and DNA from its rows. Across this sample there are 200,000 to 250,000 distinct CDR3 sequences, with more than 8% seen only once. The ten biggest clones cover roughly 3.5% of the sample. The sample comprised PBMCs or a T cell subset sorted from them (not recorded which). These receptors were collected from a man between 18 and 35 years old who had mild COVID-19 (a few samples of this study predate the infection). The sample titles of this study are shuffled in the database, so cell type and time point are left out; the donor was told from shared clones.

This clonotype was seen a handful of times. The CDR3 bases are TGTGCCAGCAGCCCGGACAGGAATTCACCCCTCCACTTT. Its translation is CASSPDRNSPLHF. This chain connects TRBV7-3 to TRBJ1-6; 7 positions match TRBD1. The CDR3 consists of 13 residues. V lost 5 bases and J lost 7; bases outside the gene matches: 2. CDR1 is SGHTA and CDR2 is FQGTGA in the germline V gene.

This clonotype has more than one count but fewer than ten. The CDR3 sequence is CASSYGTSVGNEQFF. The CDR3 region has the DNA TGTGCCAGCAGTTACGGGACTAGCGTAGGCAATGAGCAGTTCTTC. The J gene is TRBJ2-1, the V gene TRBV6-5; TRBD2 aligns across 10 bases. CDR1 MNHEY and CDR2 SVGAGI come from the germline V gene. This CDR3 contains 15 residues. Trimming took 2 bases from V and 6 from J; bases not matched to a gene: 4.

The sample holds many counts of this clonotype. J is TRBJ2-3 and V is TRBV5-1; no definite D call. CDR1 and CDR2 (germline): SGHRS, YFSETQ. The CDR3 extends over 14 amino acids. Trimming pared 0 bases from V and 5 bases from J, leaving 10 bases between. CDR3 sequence reads: CASSLGQRLDTQYF. Here the CDR3 DNA reads TGCGCCAGCAGCTTGGGGCAACGATTAGATACGCAGTATTTT. Drawing the rest from reference TRBV5-1 and TRBJ2-3, the complete variable domain is KAGVTQTPRYLIKTRGQQVTLSCSPISGHRSVSWYQQTPGQGLQFLFEYFSETQRNKGNFPGRFSGRQFSNSRSEMNVSTLELGDSALYLCASSLGQRLDTQYFGPGTRLTVL.

This sequence joins TRBV5-1 and TRBJ1-1; 8 bases match TRBD1. The CDR3 consists of 14 residues. From germline, CDR1 is SGHRS and CDR2 YFSETQ. Trimming at V came to 0 bases and at J to 9 bases, leaving 7 bases not matched to a gene. Written as DNA, the CDR3 is TGCGCCAGCAGCTTGGCAAACAGGGGGTCTAAAGCTTTCTTT. Translated: CASSLANRGSKAFF.

The table lists this clonotype with many counts. The gene calls are TRBV7-9 and TRBJ2-7; D not resolved. Trimming removed 0 bases from V and 9 bases from J, with 18 bases in between. The CDR3 is 15 amino acids. Looked up from germline, CDR1 is SEHNR and CDR2 is FQNEAQ (reference sequence). CDR3 sequence reads: CASSLANPALTGQYV. The CDR3 region has the DNA TGTGCCAGCAGCTTAGCGAATCCGGCTCTAACGGGGCAGTACGTC.

This clonotype has a handful of counts. The chain has TRBV5-5 and TRBJ1-5; D call uncertain. Germline loops: CDR1 SGHKS, CDR2 YYEKEE (reference sequence). The CDR3 totals 13 residues. V was clipped by 1 base and J by 4 bases, with 6 bases between them. The CDR3 DNA reads as TGTGCCAGCAGCTTGCGGACTAATCAGCCCCAGCATTTT. It specifies CASSLRTNQPQHF.

The gene calls are TRBV7-2 and TRBJ2-5; no reliable D call. This CDR3 spans 15 amino acids. From germline, CDR1 is SGHTA and CDR2 FQGNSA. V lost 4 bases, J lost 4 bases, and 16 bases lay in between. In DNA, the CDR3 is TGTGCCAGCAGCTCGTGGGCGCACTACCCAGAGACCCAGTACTTC. Translation: CASSSWAHYPETQYF.

This clonotype was counted between two and nine times. The CDR3 DNA sequence: TGCGCCAGCAGCCCCTCGTACCCGGGACAGGGATCCAAGGGCAATCAGCCCCAGCATTTT. Its translation: CASSPSYPGQGSKGNQPQHF. The rearrangement uses TRBV5-1 and TRBJ1-5; 9 bases are a match to TRBD1. CDR3 length equals 20 residues. V lost 4 bases to trimming and J lost 2 bases; unmatched junction nucleotides: 19. Germline V gene sequence: CDR1 SGHRS, CDR2 YFSETQ.

The count of this clonotype is one. This could be a read error, since a much larger clone is one nucleotide away. The gene calls are TRBV7-9 and TRBJ2-3; D remains ambiguous. V lost 3 bases and J 2 bases, leaving 9 bases between the germline ends. This CDR3 is 14 amino acids long. Germline V gives CDR1 SEHNR, CDR2 FQNEAQ (reference sequence). CDR3 amino acids: CASSFVLITDTQYF. The DNA for the CDR3 is TGTGCCAGCAGCTTTGTGTTAATCACAGATACGCAGTATTTT.

A few counts support this clonotype. The chain joins TRBV18 to TRBJ1-1, with a possible D match to TRBD1 (5 bases). The V and J ends lost 6 bases and 3 bases respectively, with 17 bases between them. The length of the CDR3 is 15 residues. Germline V gene lookup returns CDR1 KGHSH and CDR2 LQKENI. CDR3 in DNA: TGTGCCAGCTCGCCCTGGGACGGTGGGCACACTGAAGCTTTCTTT. Translation: CASSPWDGGHTEAFF.

The rearrangement joins TRBV7-3 to TRBJ1-2; D perhaps matches TRBD1 (5 bases). The CDR3 has 16 residues. Trimming pared 4 bases from V and 3 bases from J, leaving 18 bases between. CDR1 and CDR2 (germline): SGHTA, FQGTGA. This chain's CDR3 is CASSYRVMGDDYGYTF. Written as DNA, the CDR3 is TGTGCCAGCAGCTACCGCGTCATGGGGGATGACTATGGCTACACCTTC.

This clonotype was detected a few times. The genes are TRBV7-9 and TRBJ2-7, with D possibly being TRBD2 (6 bases). The ends were cut back, 5 bases at V and 2 bases at J, with 13 bases in the middle. The CDR3 has 14 amino acids. From germline, CDR1 is SEHNR and CDR2 FQNEAQ (reference sequence). The CDR3 bases are TGTGCCAGCAGCGAGACTAGGGGTACCTACGAGCAGTACTTC. Translation gives CASSETRGTYEQYF.

This clonotype came up many times. V and J are TRBV5-1 and TRBJ2-7; 8 bases are shared with TRBD1. The germline CDR1 and CDR2 sequences are SGHRS and YFSETQ. V trimming: 0 bases; J trimming: 2 bases; junction bases outside the gene matches: 4. The CDR3 extends over 15 amino acids. The CDR3 DNA follows: TGCGCCAGCAGCTTGGGGGGGACAGGCGCCTACGAGCAGTACTTC. Protein product: CASSLGGTGAYEQYF.

The chain combines TRBV2 with TRBJ2-1; D unresolved. Germline V gene data show CDR1 as SNHLY and CDR2 as FYNNEI. The CDR3 consists of 14 residues. V was clipped by 6 bases and J by 9 bases, with 18 bases between them. The CDR3, as DNA: TGTGCCAGCAGAGCCCTTGAAGTGGGGTCTGAGCAGTTCTTC. This encodes CASRALEVGSEQFF.

This clonotype has only a few counts. The chain couples TRBV6-5 to TRBJ2-5; TRBD2 matches at 7 bases. This CDR3 has 16 residues. Germline lookup yields CDR1 MNHEY and CDR2 SVGAGI. V lost 2 bases, J lost 5 bases, and 11 bases stayed unmatched. CDR3: CASSYRSWSGRETQYF. The CDR3 DNA reads TGTGCCAGCAGTTACCGGAGCTGGTCCGGGAGGGAGACCCAGTACTTC.

This clonotype was recorded a few times. The J gene is TRBJ2-1, the V gene TRBV18; D unresolved. Germline CDR1 is KGHSH and CDR2 is LQKENI. The CDR3 loop spans 13 amino acids. V lost 1 base and J 8 bases, leaving 9 bases between the germline ends. CDR3 nucleotides: TGTGCCAGCTCACCACAGGCCAGTCATGAGCAGTTCTTC. This encodes CASSPQASHEQFF.

This clonotype was detected ten times or more. V gene TRBV14 combines with J gene TRBJ1-6, with a weak D call TRBD1 (6 bases). The CDR3 length is 14 residues. The germline gives CDR1 SGHDN, CDR2 FVKESK. Trimming took 6 bases from V and 9 from J, leaving 15 bases between them. The CDR3 DNA sequence: TGTGCCAGCAGTCCGGGCAGGGGAGCTTCACCCCTCCACTTT. Residues: CASSPGRGASPLHF.

The rearrangement joins TRBV5-4 to TRBJ2-4, with D possibly being TRBD1 (5 bases). Trimming removed 3 bases at V and 0 bases at J, with 10 bases between. Germline CDR1 SGHNT, CDR2 YYREEE (reference sequence). The CDR3 is 15 amino acids. The CDR3 nucleotides are TGTGCCAGCAGCTCCAGAGACAGAGCCAAAAACATTCAGTACTTC. Translation: CASSSRDRAKNIQYF.

The V gene is TRBV7-9, the J gene TRBJ1-2; TRBD1 is a possible D gene (5 bases). The germline gives CDR1 SEHNR, CDR2 FQNEAQ (reference sequence). This CDR3 region has 14 residues. The V end was cut by 1 base, the J end by 4 bases, with 10 bases between. The CDR3 loop is CASSLGGSLYGYTF. The CDR3 DNA follows: TGTGCCAGCAGCTTAGGGGGGTCCCTCTATGGCTACACCTTC.